This T cell receptor (beta chain) was recovered during a study of cytomegalovirus exposure and HLA in healthy donors. Study-wide results and limits: There were about 160 TCR beta chains listed as cytomegalovirus-associated. The number of N-insertions in an Asian-associated ancestry cluster was reportedly below the 666-donor mean in a later analysis.

The table lists this clone with a count of one. Its matching antigen is unknown. Primers included in the PCR were 60 Vbeta and 13 Jbeta primers. Measured with immunoSEQ multiplex PCR; TCRdb has only the in-frame clones, and not every one. The data hold 150,000 to 200,000 clones, with roughly 80% observed a single time. Germline CDR1 is SGHNT and CDR2 is YENEEA. The V and J ends lost 5 bases and 6 bases, in that order; junction bases with no gene match: 14. The CDR3 is 16 residues long. What was sequenced was PBMCs. The rearrangement uses TRBV11-3 and TRBJ2-5, with TRBD1 matching 8 bases. The sequence came from a woman aged 25-40 years in good health and CMV-seropositive. In DNA, the CDR3 is TGTGCCAGCAGCCCGAACCCGGGACAGGCTTTGAAGACCCAGTACTTC. It is translated as CASSPNPGQALKTQYF.